This T cell receptor beta chain originates from a study of blood T cell repertoires in COVID-19. Original analysis: Nucleated cell number was recorded as an estimate derived from reference gene primer amplification. The data were produced by immunoSEQ multiplex PCR, yet TCRdb's version contains in-frame clones alone and is incomplete. V and J calls and clone size are given by that table; D and trimming were obtained from the DNA. This table holds roughly 200,000 clones, 87% found once. In this sample, this clone turned up a few times. Germline trimming cut 5 bases from V and 11 bases from J; bases unmatched to any gene: 4. CDR1 and CDR2 from the germline V gene are MNHEY and SVGEGT. This CDR3 spans 11 amino acids.

Sequenced: peripheral blood. The receptor was isolated from a man aged 55 to 70 who had recovered from COVID-19. This chain links TRBV6-2 or TRBV6-3 with TRBJ1-1; 8 nucleotides line up with TRBD1. CDR3 loop: CASSDRGGAFF. The CDR3, as DNA: TGTGCCAGCAGTGACAGGGGAGGGGCTTTCTTT.